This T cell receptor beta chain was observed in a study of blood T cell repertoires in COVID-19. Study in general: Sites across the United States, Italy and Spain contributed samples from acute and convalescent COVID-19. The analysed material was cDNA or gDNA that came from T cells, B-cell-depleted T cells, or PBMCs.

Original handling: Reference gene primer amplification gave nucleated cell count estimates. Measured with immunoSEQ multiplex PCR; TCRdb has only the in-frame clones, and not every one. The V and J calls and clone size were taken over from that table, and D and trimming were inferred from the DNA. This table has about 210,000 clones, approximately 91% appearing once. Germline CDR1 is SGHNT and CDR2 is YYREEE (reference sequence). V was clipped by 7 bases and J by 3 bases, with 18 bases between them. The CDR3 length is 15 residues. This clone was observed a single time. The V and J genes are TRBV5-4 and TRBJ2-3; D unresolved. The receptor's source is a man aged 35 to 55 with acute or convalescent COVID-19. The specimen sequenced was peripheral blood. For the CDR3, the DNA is TGTGCCAGCCATGGCGGATCGGGTAAGACAGATACGCAGTATTTT. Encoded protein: CASHGGSGKTDTQYF.